Shown below are 5 T cell receptor beta chains from a single sample sequenced in a study of CD8 T cells in Susac syndrome. Reverse transcription of roughly 0.45 to 1 ug RNA used random hexamers. TCRdb recomputed calls from the immunoSEQ multiplex PCR reads with MiXCR, one row per CDR3 protein. The repertoire holds a few hundred thousand distinct CDR3 sequences, with roughly 96% as singletons. The material sequenced was CD4+ T cells from PBMCs. The origin of the receptors is a human donor with multiple sclerosis.

The chain has TRBV27 and TRBJ2-1; D perhaps matches TRBD2 (5 bases). The V gene's germline CDR1 is MNHEY and CDR2 SMNVEV (reference sequence). V lost 5 bases and J lost 9, with 20 bases in between. The CDR3 has 15 residues. The CDR3, as DNA: TGTGCCAGCAGTCCTGAAGAAACAGCGGCTACTGAGCAGTTCTTC. Protein sequence: CASSPEETAATEQFF.

This chain uses TRBV5-1 with TRBJ2-7; D may match TRBD1 or TRBD2 (6 bases each). Per the germline V gene, CDR1 is SGHRS and CDR2 is YFSETQ. The V and J ends lost 4 bases and 4 bases respectively, with 21 bases between them. The CDR3 spans 16 residues. CDR3 bases: TGCGCCAGCAGCGGGAGACGACAGGCGGAGGGGTACGAGCAGTACTTC. Its translation: CASSGRRQAEGYEQYF.

V gene TRBV5-1 combines with J gene TRBJ2-5, with D possibly TRBD2 on 5 matching bases. The CDR3 covers 16 residues. Trimming shortened V by 4 bases and J by 4 bases, and 20 bases separated the two germline ends. Germline assignment: CDR1 SGHRS and CDR2 YFSETQ. The CDR3, as DNA: TGCGCCAGCAGCCTCCTCAACCCCCGGGCGGGAGAGACCCAGTACTTC. It codes for CASSLLNPRAGETQYF. Full variable domain (outside the CDR3, taken from reference TRBV5-1 and TRBJ2-5): KAGVTQTPRYLIKTRGQQVTLSCSPISGHRSVSWYQQTPGQGLQFLFEYFSETQRNKGNFPGRFSGRQFSNSRSEMNVSTLELGDSALYLCASSLLNPRAGETQYFGPGTRLLVL.

This sequence joins TRBV28 and TRBJ2-7; D gene unclear. The CDR3 length is 12 residues. Germline CDR1 and CDR2: MDHEN and SYDVKM. Deletions cut 6 bases from V and 5 bases from J, with 11 bases between. The CDR3, as DNA: TGTGCCAGCAGGACTCTTCACGACGAGCAGTACTTC. It encodes CASRTLHDEQYF.

CDR3 region: CASSYQPTGRNSPLHF. Written as DNA, the CDR3 is TGTGCCAGCAGCTACCAGCCGACAGGACGTAATTCACCCCTCCACTTT. The V and J genes are TRBV11-1 and TRBJ1-6, with D possibly matching TRBD1 (6 bases). The ends were cut back, 4 bases at V and 6 bases at J, with 16 bases in the middle. CDR1 is SGHAT and CDR2 is FQDESV in the germline V gene (reference sequence). The CDR3 consists of 16 residues.